Detailed here is one T cell receptor beta chain. The repertoire was sequenced with immunoSEQ multiplex PCR; TCRdb's copy has only in-frame clones and lacks some. This sample yields about 340,000 clones, of which approximately 82% are seen a single time; 2.5% to 3% belongs to the top ten. This specimen belongs to a study of blood T cell repertoires in COVID-19. Sequenced material: peripheral blood. The sequence came from a man younger than 45 with active or convalescent COVID-19.

Here the CDR3 DNA reads TGTGCCAGCAGCTTACGACAGAATCAGCCCCAGCATTTT. Amino acids: CASSLRQNQPQHF. The chain recombines TRBV11-2 with TRBJ1-5; maybe TRBD1 (5 bases). Germline V CDR1 and CDR2: SGHAT, FQNNGV. V lost 2 bases to trimming and J lost 4 bases, with 6 bases between them. This CDR3 comprises 13 residues.